This T cell receptor (beta chain) was identified in a study of blood T cell repertoires in COVID-19. Study in general: Acute and convalescent COVID-19 samples came from the United States, Italy and Spain. The cDNA or gDNA used as material had been derived from T cells, B-cell-depleted T cells, or PBMCs.

In the authors' methods: Reference gene primer amplification gave estimated nucleated cell counts. The data were produced by immunoSEQ multiplex PCR, yet TCRdb's version contains in-frame clones alone and is incomplete. D and trimming were read from the DNA, whereas the V and J calls and clone size are those reported in that table. The sample has about 210,000 clones, 65% to 90% seen once. V was pared by 4 bases and J by 4 bases, with 11 bases between. Germline CDR1 SGHKS, CDR2 YYEKEE (reference sequence). The CDR3 is 13 amino acids. The V and J genes are TRBV5-5 and TRBJ1-2; TRBD1 might be the D (5 bases). The clonotype originates from a man aged 50-59 years with active or convalescent COVID-19. Sequencing input: peripheral blood. The CDR3 nucleotides read TGTGCCAGCAGCCCAGGGTTCGGCTATGGCTACACCTTC. Translation gives CASSPGFGYGYTF.